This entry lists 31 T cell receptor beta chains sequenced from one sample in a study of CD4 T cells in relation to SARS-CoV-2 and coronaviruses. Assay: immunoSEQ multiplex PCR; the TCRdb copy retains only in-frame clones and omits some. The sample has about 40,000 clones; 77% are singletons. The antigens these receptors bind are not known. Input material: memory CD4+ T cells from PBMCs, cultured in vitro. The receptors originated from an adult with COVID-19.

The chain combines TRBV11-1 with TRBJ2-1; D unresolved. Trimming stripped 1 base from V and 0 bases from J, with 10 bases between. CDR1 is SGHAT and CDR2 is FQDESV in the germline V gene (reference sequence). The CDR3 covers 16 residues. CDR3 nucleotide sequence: TGTGCCAGCAGCTTAGGGCTTTCAAGCTCCTACAATGAGCAGTTCTTC. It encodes CASSLGLSSSYNEQFF. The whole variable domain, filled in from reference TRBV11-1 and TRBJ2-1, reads EAEVAQSPRYKITEKSQAVAFWCDPISGHATLYWYRQILGQGPELLVQFQDESVVDDSQLPKDRFSAERLKGVDSTLKIQPAELGDSAMYLCASSLGLSSSYNEQFFGPGTRLTVL.

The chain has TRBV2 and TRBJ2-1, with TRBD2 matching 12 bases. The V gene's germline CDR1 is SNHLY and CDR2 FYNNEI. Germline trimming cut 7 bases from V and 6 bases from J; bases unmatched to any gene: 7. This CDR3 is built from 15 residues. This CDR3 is CASKRTSGNSNEQFF. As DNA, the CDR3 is TGTGCCAGCAAAAGGACTAGCGGGAACTCCAATGAGCAGTTCTTC.

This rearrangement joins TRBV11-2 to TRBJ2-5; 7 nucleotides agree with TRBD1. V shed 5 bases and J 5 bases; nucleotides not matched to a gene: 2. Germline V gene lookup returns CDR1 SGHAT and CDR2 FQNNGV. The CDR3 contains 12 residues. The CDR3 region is CASSRQGETQYF. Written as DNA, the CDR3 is TGTGCCAGCAGCCGACAGGGTGAGACCCAGTACTTC.

The CDR3 nucleotides read TGTGCCAGCAGTGACGTTCGGGATCAGCCCCAGCATTTT. Translating gives CASSDVRDQPQHF. The chain links TRBV2 to TRBJ1-5; D remains ambiguous. Per germline, CDR1 SNHLY and CDR2 FYNNEI. V was shortened by 3 bases and J by 5 bases, with 8 bases between the two germline ends. The CDR3 is 13 amino acids.

This CDR3 is CAWSVWGAHSGNTIYF. DNA for the CDR3: TGTGCCTGGAGTGTGTGGGGGGCTCACTCTGGAAACACCATATATTTT. The rearrangement joins TRBV30 to TRBJ1-3, with a possible D match to TRBD1 (6 bases). V dropped 0 bases and J dropped 0 bases, with 12 bases sitting between them. CDR3 size: 16 residues. Germline-derived CDR1 and CDR2 are GTSNPN and SVGIG (reference sequence).

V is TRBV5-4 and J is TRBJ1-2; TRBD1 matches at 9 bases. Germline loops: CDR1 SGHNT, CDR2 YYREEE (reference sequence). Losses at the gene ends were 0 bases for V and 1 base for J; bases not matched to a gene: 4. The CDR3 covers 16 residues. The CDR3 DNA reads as TGTGCCAGCAGCTTGGCCAGGACAGGGGATAACTATGGCTACACCTTC. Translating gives CASSLARTGDNYGYTF.

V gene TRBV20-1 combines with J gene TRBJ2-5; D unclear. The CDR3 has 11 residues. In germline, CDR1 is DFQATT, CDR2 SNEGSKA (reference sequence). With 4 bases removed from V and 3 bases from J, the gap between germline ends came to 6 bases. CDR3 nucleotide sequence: TGCAGTGCTACCCCTAAAGAGACCCAGTACTTC. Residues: CSATPKETQYF.

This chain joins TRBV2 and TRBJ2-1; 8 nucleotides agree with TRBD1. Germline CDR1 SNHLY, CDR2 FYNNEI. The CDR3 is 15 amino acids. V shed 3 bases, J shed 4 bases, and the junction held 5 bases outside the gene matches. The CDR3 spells CASSDSGQAYNEQFF. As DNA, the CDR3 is TGTGCCAGCAGTGATTCGGGACAGGCTTACAATGAGCAGTTCTTC.

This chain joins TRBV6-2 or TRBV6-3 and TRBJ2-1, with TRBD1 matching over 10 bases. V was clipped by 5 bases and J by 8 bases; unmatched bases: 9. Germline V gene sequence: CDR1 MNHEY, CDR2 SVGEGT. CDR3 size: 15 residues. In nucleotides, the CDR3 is TGTGCCAGCAGTGTCCCGGGACAGGGGTCTGATGAGCAGTTCTTC. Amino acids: CASSVPGQGSDEQFF.

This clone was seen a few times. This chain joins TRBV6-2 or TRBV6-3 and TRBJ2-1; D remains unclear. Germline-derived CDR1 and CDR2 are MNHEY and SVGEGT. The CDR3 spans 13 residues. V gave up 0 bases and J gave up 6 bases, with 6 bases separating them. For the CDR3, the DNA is TGTGCCAGCAGTTACTCTCGGCGCAATGAGCAGTTCTTC. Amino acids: CASSYSRRNEQFF.

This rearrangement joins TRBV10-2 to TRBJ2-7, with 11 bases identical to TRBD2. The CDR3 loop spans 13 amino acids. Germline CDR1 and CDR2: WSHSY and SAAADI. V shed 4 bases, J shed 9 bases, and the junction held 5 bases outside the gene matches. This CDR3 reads CASSVGTSGVQYF. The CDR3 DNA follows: TGCGCCAGCAGTGTAGGGACTAGCGGAGTGCAGTACTTC.

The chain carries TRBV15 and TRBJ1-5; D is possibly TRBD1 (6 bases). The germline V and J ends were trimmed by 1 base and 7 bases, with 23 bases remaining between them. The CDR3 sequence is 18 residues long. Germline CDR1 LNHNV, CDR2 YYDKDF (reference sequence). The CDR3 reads CATSRAGVVGAISQPQHF. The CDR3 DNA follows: TGTGCCACCAGCAGAGCGGGGGTTGTGGGGGCGATTTCACAGCCCCAGCATTTT.

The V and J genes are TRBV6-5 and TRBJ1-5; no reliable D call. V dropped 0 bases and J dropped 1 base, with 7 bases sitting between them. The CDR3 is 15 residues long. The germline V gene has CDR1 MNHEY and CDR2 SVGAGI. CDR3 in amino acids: CASSYSGSSNQPQHF. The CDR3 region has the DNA TGTGCCAGCAGTTACTCGGGGAGCAGCAATCAGCCCCAGCATTTT.

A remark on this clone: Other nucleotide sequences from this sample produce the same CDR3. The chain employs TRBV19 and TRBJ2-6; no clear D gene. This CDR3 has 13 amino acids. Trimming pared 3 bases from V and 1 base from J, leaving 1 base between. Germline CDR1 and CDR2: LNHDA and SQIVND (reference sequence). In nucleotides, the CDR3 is TGTGCCAGTAGTATTTCTGGGGCCAACGTCCTGACTTTC. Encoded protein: CASSISGANVLTF.

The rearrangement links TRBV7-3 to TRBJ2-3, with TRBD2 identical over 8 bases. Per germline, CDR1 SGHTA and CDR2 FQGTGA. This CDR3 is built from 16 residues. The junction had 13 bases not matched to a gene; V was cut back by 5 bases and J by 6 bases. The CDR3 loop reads CASSPNSRAGVDTQYF. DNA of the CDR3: TGTGCCAGCAGCCCCAATAGTAGAGCGGGAGTGGATACGCAGTATTTT.

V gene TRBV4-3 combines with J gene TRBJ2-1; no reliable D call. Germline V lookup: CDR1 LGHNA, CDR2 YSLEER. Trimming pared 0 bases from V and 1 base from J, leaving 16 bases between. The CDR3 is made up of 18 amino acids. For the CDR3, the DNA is TGCGCCAGCAGCCAAGATTACCCAGGTCTACTTTCCTACAATGAGCAGTTCTTC. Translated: CASSQDYPGLLSYNEQFF.

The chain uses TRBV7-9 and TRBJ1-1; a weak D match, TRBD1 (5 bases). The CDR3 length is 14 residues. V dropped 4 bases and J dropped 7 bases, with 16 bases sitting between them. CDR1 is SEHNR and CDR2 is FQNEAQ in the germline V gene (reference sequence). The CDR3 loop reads CASSYRDGVLEAFF. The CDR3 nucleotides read TGTGCCAGCAGCTACCGGGACGGGGTGCTTGAAGCTTTCTTT.

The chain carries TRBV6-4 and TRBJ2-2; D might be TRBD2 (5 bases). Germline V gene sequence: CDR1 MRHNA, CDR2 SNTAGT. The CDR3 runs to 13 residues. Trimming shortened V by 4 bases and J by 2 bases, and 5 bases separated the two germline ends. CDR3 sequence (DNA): TGTGCCAGCAGTGGGACTAACACCGGGGAGCTGTTTTTT. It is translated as CASSGTNTGELFF.

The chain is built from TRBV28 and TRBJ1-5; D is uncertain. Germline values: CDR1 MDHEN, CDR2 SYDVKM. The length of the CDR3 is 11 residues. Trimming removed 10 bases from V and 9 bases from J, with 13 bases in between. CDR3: CATSAAGPQHF. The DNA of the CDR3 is TGTGCCACCTCCGCCGCAGGGCCCCAGCATTTT.

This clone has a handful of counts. The CDR3 nucleotides are TGTGCCAGCAGCTTTAGAGCGGGAGGGCACAATGAGCAGTTCTTC. Its translation: CASSFRAGGHNEQFF. The chain joins TRBV7-7 to TRBJ2-1; 10 bases agree with TRBD2. Losses at the gene ends were 3 bases for V and 5 bases for J; bases not matched to a gene: 4. The germline CDR1 and CDR2 sequences are SSHAT and FNYEAQ (reference sequence). The CDR3 has 15 residues.

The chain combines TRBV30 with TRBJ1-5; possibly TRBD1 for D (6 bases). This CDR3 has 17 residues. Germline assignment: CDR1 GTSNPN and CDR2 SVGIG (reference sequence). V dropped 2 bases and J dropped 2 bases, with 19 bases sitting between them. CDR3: CAWSRRFGGAGNQPQHF. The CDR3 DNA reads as TGTGCCTGGAGTCGCCGGTTTGGGGGCGCGGGCAATCAGCCCCAGCATTTT.

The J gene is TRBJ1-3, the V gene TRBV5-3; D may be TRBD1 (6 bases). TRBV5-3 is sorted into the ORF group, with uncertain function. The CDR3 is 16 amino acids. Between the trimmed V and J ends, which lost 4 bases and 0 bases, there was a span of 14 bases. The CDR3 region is CARSGGGQSSGNTIYF. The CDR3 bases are TGTGCCAGAAGCGGGGGGGGGCAAAGCTCTGGAAACACCATATATTTT.

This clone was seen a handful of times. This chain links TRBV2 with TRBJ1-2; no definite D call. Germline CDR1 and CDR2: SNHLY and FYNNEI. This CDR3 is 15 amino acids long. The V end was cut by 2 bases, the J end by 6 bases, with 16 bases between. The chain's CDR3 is CASSESVEPKHGYTF. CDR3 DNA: TGTGCCAGCAGTGAATCAGTAGAGCCGAAACATGGCTACACCTTC.

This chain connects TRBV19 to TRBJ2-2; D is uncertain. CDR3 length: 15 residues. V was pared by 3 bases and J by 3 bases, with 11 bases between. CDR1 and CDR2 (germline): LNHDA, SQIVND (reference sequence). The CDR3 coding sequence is TGTGCCAGTAGTATCCAAGGACGGGACACCGGGGAGCTGTTTTTT. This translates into CASSIQGRDTGELFF.

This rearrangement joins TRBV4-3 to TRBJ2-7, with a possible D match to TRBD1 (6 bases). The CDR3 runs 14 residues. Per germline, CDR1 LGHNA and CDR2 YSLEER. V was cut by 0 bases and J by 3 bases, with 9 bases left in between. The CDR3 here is CASSQDRTDYEQYF. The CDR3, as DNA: TGCGCCAGCAGCCAAGACAGGACAGACTACGAGCAGTACTTC.

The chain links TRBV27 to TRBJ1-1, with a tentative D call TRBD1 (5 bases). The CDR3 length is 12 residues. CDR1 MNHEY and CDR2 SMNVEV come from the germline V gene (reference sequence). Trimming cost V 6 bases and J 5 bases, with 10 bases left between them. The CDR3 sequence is CASRQGGTEAFF. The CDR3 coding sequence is TGTGCCAGCAGGCAGGGTGGTACTGAAGCTTTCTTT.

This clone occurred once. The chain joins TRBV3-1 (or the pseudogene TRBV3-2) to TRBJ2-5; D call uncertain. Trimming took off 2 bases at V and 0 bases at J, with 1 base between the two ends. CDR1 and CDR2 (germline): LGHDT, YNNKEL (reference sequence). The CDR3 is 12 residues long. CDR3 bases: TGTGCCAGCAGCCAAAACCAAGAGACCCAGTACTTC. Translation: CASSQNQETQYF.

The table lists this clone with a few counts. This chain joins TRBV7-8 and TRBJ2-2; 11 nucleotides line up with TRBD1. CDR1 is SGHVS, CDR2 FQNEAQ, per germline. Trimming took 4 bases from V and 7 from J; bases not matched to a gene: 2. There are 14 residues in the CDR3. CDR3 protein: CASSSGQGGGELFF. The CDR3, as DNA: TGTGCCAGCAGCTCGGGACAGGGGGGCGGGGAGCTGTTTTTT.

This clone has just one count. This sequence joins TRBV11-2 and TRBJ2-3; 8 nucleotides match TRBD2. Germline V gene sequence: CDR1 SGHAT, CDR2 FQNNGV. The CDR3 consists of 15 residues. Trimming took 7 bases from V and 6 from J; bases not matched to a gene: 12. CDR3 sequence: CASTRIGGAGDTQYF. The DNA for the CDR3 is TGTGCCAGCACGCGAATCGGGGGGGCTGGGGATACGCAGTATTTT.

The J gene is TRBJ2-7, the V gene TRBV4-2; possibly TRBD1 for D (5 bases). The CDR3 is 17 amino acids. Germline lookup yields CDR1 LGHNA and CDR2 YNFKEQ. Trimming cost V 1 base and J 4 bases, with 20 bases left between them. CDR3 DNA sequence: TGTGCCAGCAGCCAAGGCCCAACAGGTTTGTTGTGGTACGAGCAGTACTTC. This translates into CASSQGPTGLLWYEQYF.

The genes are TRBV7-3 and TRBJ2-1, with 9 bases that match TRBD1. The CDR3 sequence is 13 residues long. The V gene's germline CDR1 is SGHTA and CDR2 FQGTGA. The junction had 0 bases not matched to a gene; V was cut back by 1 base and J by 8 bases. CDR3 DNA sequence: TGTGCCAGCAGCTTAAGGACAGGGGATGAGCAGTTCTTC. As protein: CASSLRTGDEQFF.